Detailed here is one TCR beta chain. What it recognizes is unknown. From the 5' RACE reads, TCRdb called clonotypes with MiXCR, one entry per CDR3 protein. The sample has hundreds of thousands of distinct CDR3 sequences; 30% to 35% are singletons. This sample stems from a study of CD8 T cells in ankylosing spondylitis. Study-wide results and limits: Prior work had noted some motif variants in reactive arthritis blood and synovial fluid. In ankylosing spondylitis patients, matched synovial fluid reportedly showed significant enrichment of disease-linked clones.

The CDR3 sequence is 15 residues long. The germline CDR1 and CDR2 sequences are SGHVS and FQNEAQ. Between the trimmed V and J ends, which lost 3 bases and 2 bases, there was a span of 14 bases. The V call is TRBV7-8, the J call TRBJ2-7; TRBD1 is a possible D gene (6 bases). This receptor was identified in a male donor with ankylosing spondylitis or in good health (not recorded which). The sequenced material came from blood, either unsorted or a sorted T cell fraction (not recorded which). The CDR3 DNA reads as TGTGCCAGCAGCTTGGAACAGGGCATAACCTACGAGCAGTACTTC. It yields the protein CASSLEQGITYEQYF.